This is a list of T cell receptor beta chains from one sample in a study of cytomegalovirus exposure and HLA in healthy donors. TCRdb's table, derived via immunoSEQ multiplex PCR, lists solely in-frame clones and lacks some. Of 120,000 or so clones in the sample, around 90% were seen once. Sequenced: PBMCs. These receptors came from a woman aged 18-29 years in good health and CMV-seronegative. Each CDR3 is given with its conserved first and last residue. D genes are given only for firm matches. For some rows the clone size is stated as once, few or many, or as a class when expanded; others skip it.

J gene | D gene | clone size | V gene | CDR3 protein | CDR3 DNA
TRBJ1-5 | TRBD1 | . | TRBV6-1 | CASSEAGQGRGQPQHF | TGTGCCAGCAGTGAAGCGGGACAGGGAAGGGGTCAGCCCCAGCATTTT
TRBJ2-1 | TRBD2 | . | TRBV19 | CASSSRLAGGGQFF | TGTGCCAGTAGTAGTCGACTAGCGGGAGGGGGGCAGTTCTTC
TRBJ1-4 | . | . | TRBV5-1 | CASSLGSWTVNEKLFF | TGCGCCAGCAGCTTGGGCTCCTGGACAGTCAATGAAAAACTGTTTTTT
TRBJ2-7 | . | . | TRBV11-3 | CASSPGGLSSNEQYF | TGTGCCAGCAGCCCTGGAGGCCTCTCATCCAACGAGCAGTACTTC
TRBJ2-7 | TRBD1 | . | TRBV14 | CASSHLGQGLQYF | TGTGCCAGCAGCCACTTAGGACAGGGACTGCAGTACTTC
TRBJ2-7 | TRBD2 | . | TRBV10-3 | CAISESWGTSGTYEQYF | TGTGCCATCAGTGAGTCGTGGGGAACTAGCGGGACCTACGAGCAGTACTTC
TRBJ1-1 | . | . | TRBV5-8 | CASSFNTIMNTEAFF | TGTGCCAGCAGCTTTAACACAATCATGAACACTGAAGCTTTCTTT
TRBJ2-5 | . | . | TRBV27 | CASSFDLDSSETQYF | TGTGCCAGCAGTTTTGACCTGGACAGTTCCGAGACCCAGTACTTC
TRBJ2-3 | TRBD2 | once | TRBV7-3 | CASSQSGSGDTQYF | TGTGCCAGCAGTCAAAGCGGGAGTGGAGATACGCAGTATTTT
TRBJ2-1 | TRBD2 | . | TRBV4-1 | CASSRISGSPHNEQFF | TGCGCCAGCAGCCGAATTAGCGGGAGCCCCCACAATGAGCAGTTCTTC
TRBJ1-2 | . | . | TRBV9 | CASSVGGGYYGYTF | TGTGCCAGCAGCGTAGGGGGGGGCTACTATGGCTACACCTTC
TRBJ2-2 | TRBD2 | once | TRBV6-4 | CASSPGLAGVAGELFF | TGTGCCAGCAGTCCCGGGCTAGCGGGAGTAGCTGGGGAGCTGTTTTTT
TRBJ2-1 | . | . | TRBV30 | CAWSPLGSEQFF | TGTGCCTGGAGTCCCTTGGGGAGTGAGCAGTTCTTC
TRBJ2-5 | . | . | TRBV2 | CASSEQSGETQYF | TGTGCCAGCAGTGAACAATCCGGTGAGACCCAGTACTTC
TRBJ2-7 | TRBD1 | . | TRBV19 | CASSQETGSPYYEQYF | TGTGCCAGTAGTCAGGAGACAGGGAGCCCCTACTACGAGCAGTACTTC
TRBJ2-1 | TRBD1 | . | TRBV6-5 | CASSSGTGDNEQFF | TGTGCCAGCAGTTCCGGGACAGGGGACAATGAGCAGTTCTTC
TRBJ2-5 | TRBD2 | . | TRBV5-1 | CASSLAPSGSGETQYF | TGCGCCAGCAGCTTGGCCCCTAGCGGGAGTGGGGAGACCCAGTACTTC
TRBJ2-1 | TRBD1 | few | TRBV10-3 | CANSLSGQGNNEQFF | TGTGCCAACAGTTTATCGGGACAGGGGAACAATGAGCAGTTCTTC
TRBJ2-7 | TRBD1 | . | TRBV27 | CASSFVRTGANEQYF | TGTGCCAGCAGTTTCGTCCGGACAGGGGCCAACGAGCAGTACTTC
TRBJ2-7 | . | few | TRBV28 | CASSDSAGVHYEQYF | TGTGCCAGCAGTGATAGCGCCGGGGTCCACTACGAGCAGTACTTC
TRBJ2-4 | . | once | TRBV5-8 | CASTAEAKNIQYF | TGTGCCAGCACCGCAGAAGCCAAAAACATTCAGTACTTC
TRBJ2-3 | . | . | TRBV23-1 | CASSQSRQPEKSGGNCTDTQYF | TGCGCCAGCAGTCAATCTAGACAGCCCGAGAAATCCGGAGGGAACTGCACAGATACGCAGTATTTT
TRBJ2-1 | TRBD2 | . | TRBV30 | CAWSGPMGLASEFF | TGTGCCTGGAGTGGCCCCATGGGACTAGCAAGTGAATTCTTC
TRBJ1-1 | . | . | TRBV29-1 | CSVVVNTEAFF | TGCAGCGTTGTCGTGAACACTGAAGCTTTCTTT
TRBJ2-2 | TRBD2 | . | TRBV4-2 | CASSRRASGIGELFF | TGTGCCAGCAGCCGCCGCGCTAGCGGGATCGGGGAGCTGTTTTTT
TRBJ1-1 | . | once | TRBV9 | CASSRAGNTEAFF | TGTGCCAGCAGCCGAGCCGGGAACACTGAAGCTTTCTTT
TRBJ2-5 | TRBD1 | . | TRBV9 | CASSGQTGGETQYF | TGTGCCAGCAGCGGACAAACAGGGGGAGAGACCCAGTACTTC
TRBJ2-3 | . | . | TRBV6-5 | CASRGQSANTDTQYF | TGTGCCAGCCGAGGACAGTCCGCTAACACAGATACGCAGTATTTT
TRBJ2-7 | . | . | TRBV28 | CASSLLLGSDEQYF | TGTGCCAGCAGTTTACTTCTCGGGTCCGACGAGCAGTACTTC
TRBJ1-2 | . | . | TRBV19 | CASSIGQVYGYTF | TGTGCCAGTAGTATAGGCCAGGTCTATGGCTACACCTTC
TRBJ1-2 | . | . | TRBV5-5 | CASSLVSGQVGVYGYTF | TGTGCCAGCAGCTTGGTCTCAGGGCAGGTAGGGGTCTATGGCTACACCTTC
TRBJ2-7 | . | once | TRBV7-9 | CASSSLVTGEQYF | TGTGCCAGCAGCTCCCTAGTAACCGGGGAGCAGTACTTC
TRBJ1-2 | TRBD1 | . | TRBV10-3 | CAIRARTGDLYGYTF | TGTGCCATCAGGGCTAGGACAGGGGACCTCTATGGCTACACCTTC
TRBJ2-7 | . | . | TRBV11-3 | CASSLLGGYEQYF | TGTGCCAGCAGCCTCCTCGGGGGCTACGAGCAGTACTTC
TRBJ2-7 | TRBD1 | few | TRBV18 | CASSQDRVTREQYF | TGTGCCAGCTCACAGGACAGGGTGACTCGCGAGCAGTACTTC
TRBJ2-7 | TRBD1 | . | TRBV19 | CASSIDGTGTYEQYF | TGTGCCAGTAGTATAGACGGGACAGGGACCTACGAGCAGTACTTC
TRBJ2-7 | . | . | TRBV5-1 | CASSLEASIYEQYF | TGCGCCAGCAGCTTGGAAGCTAGTATCTACGAGCAGTACTTC
TRBJ2-1 | TRBD1 | . | TRBV7-3 | CASSSDRNRGGNEQFF | TGTGCCAGCAGCTCCGATCGCAACAGGGGCGGGAATGAGCAGTTCTTC
TRBJ1-1 | . | . | TRBV11-3 | CASSEGGTEAFF | TGTGCCAGCAGCGAGGGGGGGACTGAAGCTTTCTTT
TRBJ2-5 | TRBD2 | once | TRBV11-2 | CASSFLGLAGVETQYF | TGTGCCAGCAGCTTTTTGGGACTAGCGGGAGTGGAGACCCAGTACTTC
TRBJ1-2 | . | few | TRBV15 | CATSTLQGGEDYGYTF | TGTGCCACCAGCACCCTACAGGGAGGGGAGGACTATGGCTACACCTTC
TRBJ1-2 | TRBD1 | . | TRBV5-1 | CASSVRQGPNYGYTF | TGCGCCAGCAGCGTTCGACAGGGACCTAACTATGGCTACACCTTC
TRBJ2-1 | TRBD2 | . | TRBV5-1 | CASSTGTSPNEQFF | TGCGCCAGCAGCACCGGGACTAGCCCCAATGAGCAGTTCTTC
TRBJ2-7 | . | . | TRBV2 | CASRANPASYEQYF | TGTGCCAGCAGGGCCAACCCTGCTTCCTACGAGCAGTACTTC
TRBJ1-1 | TRBD1 | . | TRBV11-3 | CASSSGTGNTEAFF | TGTGCCAGCAGCTCCGGGACAGGGAACACTGAAGCTTTCTTT
TRBJ1-4 | TRBD1 | . | TRBV7-8 | CASSLTGEFEKLFF | TGTGCCAGCAGCTTAACAGGGGAGTTTGAAAAACTGTTTTTT
TRBJ1-2 | TRBD1 | . | TRBV10-3 | CAISDPDRANYGYTF | TGTGCCATCAGTGATCCGGACAGGGCTAACTATGGCTACACCTTC
TRBJ2-3 | . | . | TRBV19 | CASSLRGREVGDTQYF | TGTGCCAGTAGTCTCCGGGGAAGGGAGGTCGGAGATACGCAGTATTTT
TRBJ2-5 | . | . | TRBV5-4 | CASSPGSAQETQYF | TGTGCCAGCAGCCCCGGGTCAGCCCAAGAGACCCAGTACTTC
TRBJ2-1 | TRBD2 | once | TRBV10-1 | CASSESGLAGYNEQFF | TGCGCCAGCAGTGAGTCGGGCCTAGCGGGCTACAATGAGCAGTTCTTC
TRBJ1-2 | TRBD1 | . | TRBV4-1 | CASSQGQGKYYGYTF | TGCGCCAGCAGCCAAGGACAGGGAAAGTACTATGGCTACACCTTC
TRBJ2-2 | . | once | TRBV11-3 | CASSLDLAQNTGELFF | TGTGCCAGCAGCTTAGATCTCGCACAGAACACCGGGGAGCTGTTTTTT
TRBJ2-2 | TRBD2 | . | TRBV7-8 | CASSRGAGELFF | TGTGCCAGCAGCCGGGGGGCCGGGGAGCTGTTTTTT
TRBJ1-4 | TRBD1 | . | TRBV6-1 | CASSRGRANEKLFF | TGTGCCAGCAGCAGGGGGCGGGCTAATGAAAAACTGTTTTTT